The present TCR beta chain was sequenced within a study of cytomegalovirus exposure and HLA in healthy donors. This clone showed up just once. As yet, its antigen is unknown. Study-wide points: That first-cohort TCR clusters tended to co-occur in the roughly 130 validation repertoires was found in a later analysis.

The CDR3 contains 14 residues. V was clipped by 0 bases and J by 5 bases, with 12 bases between them. CDR1 SGDLS and CDR2 YYNGEE come from the germline V gene. Clones were read by immunoSEQ multiplex PCR, and TCRdb kept only the in-frame ones, dropping some. This sample has a few hundred thousand clones, with 86% found just once. Separation from the roughly 600-subject first cohort characterized the roughly 110-subject validation cohort, to which the donors belonged. Sequenced sample: PBMCs. This rearrangement joins TRBV9 to TRBJ2-7; unclear D gene. The receptor's source is a woman aged 18-35 years in good health and CMV-seronegative. This chain's CDR3 is CASSVASLPHEQYF. CDR3 DNA: TGTGCCAGCAGCGTAGCCTCACTCCCTCACGAGCAGTACTTC.